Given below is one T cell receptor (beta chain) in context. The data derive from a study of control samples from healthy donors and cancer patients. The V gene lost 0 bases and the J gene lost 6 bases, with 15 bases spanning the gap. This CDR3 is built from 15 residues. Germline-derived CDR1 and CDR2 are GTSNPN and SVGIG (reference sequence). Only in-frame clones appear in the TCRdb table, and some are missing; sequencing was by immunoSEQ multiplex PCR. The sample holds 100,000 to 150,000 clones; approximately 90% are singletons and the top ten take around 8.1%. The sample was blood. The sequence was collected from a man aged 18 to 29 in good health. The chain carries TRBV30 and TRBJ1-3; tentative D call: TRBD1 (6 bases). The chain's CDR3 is CAWSVSGGRPNTIYF. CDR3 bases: TGTGCCTGGAGTGTAAGTGGGGGCCGACCAAACACCATATATTTT.